This T cell receptor beta chain stems from a study of blood T cell repertoires in COVID-19 (dated by TCRdb to 2020 to 2022). Notes on the research overall: Samples covering the acute and convalescent phases of COVID-19 were provided by collaborators in the United States, Italy and Spain. The prospective study material was composed of cDNA or gDNA derived from T cells, B-cell-depleted T cells, or PBMCs. Where available, HLA class I and class II types were obtained from metadata supplied by the sample provider rather than from assay-based typing. The samples were drawn from two sources: the first 160 participants of the ongoing ImmuneRACE study, and over 1,000 subjects contributed by 6 global collaborators. The dataset comprised deeply sampled blood TCRbeta repertoires from subjects exposed to, actively infected with, or recovered from COVID-19. The repertoires were released in a freely available public database meant as a resource for research on the immune response to SARS-CoV-2. A de-identified subject ID, COVID-19 status, age in years and sex were almost always included in the sample metadata. Study-wide conclusions, independent of this receptor: How much clinical and demographic metadata was included differed by source and by participant, and the metadata was provided uncurated.

TCRbeta CDR3 regions were amplified from genomic DNA by means of the immunoSEQ Assay, a bias-controlled multiplex PCR. From the authors' description of their analysis: The number of nucleated cells in each sample was estimated from the amplification of reference gene primers within the assay. Sequence reads were collapsed and filtered to measure the absolute abundance of every unique TCRbeta CDR3 rearrangement. For each sample, productive Simpson clonality was calculated as the square root of Simpson's diversity index across productive rearrangements. TCRdb re-hosts the immuneACCESS table, in-frame sequences only. Its copies lack some clones; in the studies checked, an unresolved V gene accounts for under half of them, and the cause for the rest is not known. Clonal size and the V and J genes are those of that table, whereas D and trimming came from the DNA. Counted in this sample were 250,000 or so clones; more than 65% of them appeared once. The ten largest clones represent approximately 2% of the sample.

V and J lose 3 bases and 0 bases, and a span of 12 bases separates them. CDR1 and CDR2 were assigned from the germline V gene as SGHTA and FQGNSA. The CDR3 runs 15 residues from the cysteine to the phenylalanine. The DNA shown is the 45-base CDR3, in frame from base 1. Another Seattle source contributed samples from volunteer blood donors who had recovered from COVID-19. The collaborating institutions used their own protocols to collect whole blood in K2EDTA tubes. Collaborator samples were shipped for TCRbeta analysis as frozen whole blood, isolated PBMCs, or DNA extracted from either sample type. About this clone itself: Its antigen is unknown. The sample holds no much larger clone one base away, and base qualities are not on file.

The sequence links TRBV7-2 to TRBJ2-7; tentative D gene TRBD1, with 6 bases matching. The sample taken for sequencing was peripheral blood. The receptor was derived from a man aged 35-49 years who had recovered from COVID-19. The nucleotide sequence is given as TGTGCCAGCAGCTTTAGCCAGGGGTCCTCCTACGAGCAGTACTTC. This gives the protein CASSFSQGSSYEQYF.